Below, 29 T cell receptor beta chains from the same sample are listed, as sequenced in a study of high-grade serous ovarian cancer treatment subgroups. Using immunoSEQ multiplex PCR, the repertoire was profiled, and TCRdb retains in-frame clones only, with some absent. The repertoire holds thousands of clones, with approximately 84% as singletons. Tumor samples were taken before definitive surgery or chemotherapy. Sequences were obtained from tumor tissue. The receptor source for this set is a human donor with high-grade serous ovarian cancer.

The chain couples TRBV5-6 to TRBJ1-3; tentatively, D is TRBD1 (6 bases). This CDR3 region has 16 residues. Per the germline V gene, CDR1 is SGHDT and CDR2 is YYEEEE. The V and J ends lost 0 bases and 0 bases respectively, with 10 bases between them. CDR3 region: CASSLGQVASGNTIYF. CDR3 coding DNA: TGTGCCAGCAGCTTGGGACAGGTAGCCTCTGGAAACACCATATATTTT.

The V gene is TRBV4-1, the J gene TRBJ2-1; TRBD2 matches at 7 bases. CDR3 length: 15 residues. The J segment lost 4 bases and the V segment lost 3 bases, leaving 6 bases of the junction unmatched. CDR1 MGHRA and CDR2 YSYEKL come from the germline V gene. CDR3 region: CASSHTGLPYNEQFF. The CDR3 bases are TGCGCCAGCAGCCACACGGGACTACCGTACAATGAGCAGTTCTTC.

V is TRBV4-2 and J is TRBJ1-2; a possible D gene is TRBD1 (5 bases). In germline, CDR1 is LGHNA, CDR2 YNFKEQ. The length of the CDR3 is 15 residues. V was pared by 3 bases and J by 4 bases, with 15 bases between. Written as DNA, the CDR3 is TGTGCCAGCAGCCACGGGACTGATGTCTCCTATGGCTACACCTTC. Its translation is CASSHGTDVSYGYTF.

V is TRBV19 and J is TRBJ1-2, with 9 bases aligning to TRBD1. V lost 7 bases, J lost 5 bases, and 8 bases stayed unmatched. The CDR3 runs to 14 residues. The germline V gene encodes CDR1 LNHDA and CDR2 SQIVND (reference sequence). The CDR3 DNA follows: TGTGCCAGTATACCGGGACAGGGAAAGTATGGCTACACCTTC. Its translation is CASIPGQGKYGYTF.

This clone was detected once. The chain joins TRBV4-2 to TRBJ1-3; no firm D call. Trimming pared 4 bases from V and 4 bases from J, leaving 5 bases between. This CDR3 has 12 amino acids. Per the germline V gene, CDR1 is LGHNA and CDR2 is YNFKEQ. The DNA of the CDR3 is TGTGCCAGCAGCCCCGGGGGAAACACCATATATTTT. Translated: CASSPGGNTIYF.

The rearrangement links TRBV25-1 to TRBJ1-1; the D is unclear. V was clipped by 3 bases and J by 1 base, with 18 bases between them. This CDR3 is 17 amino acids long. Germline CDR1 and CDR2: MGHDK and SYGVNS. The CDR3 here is CASSENPRQRENTEAFF. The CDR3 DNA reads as TGTGCCAGCAGTGAGAACCCCCGACAAAGGGAGAACACTGAAGCTTTCTTT.

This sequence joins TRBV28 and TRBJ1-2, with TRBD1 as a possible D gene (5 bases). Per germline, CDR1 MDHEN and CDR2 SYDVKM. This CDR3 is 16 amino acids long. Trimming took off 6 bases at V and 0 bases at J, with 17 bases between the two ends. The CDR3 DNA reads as TGTGCCAGCAGACAACCGGGACCGGAGACTAACTATGGCTACACCTTC. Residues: CASRQPGPETNYGYTF.

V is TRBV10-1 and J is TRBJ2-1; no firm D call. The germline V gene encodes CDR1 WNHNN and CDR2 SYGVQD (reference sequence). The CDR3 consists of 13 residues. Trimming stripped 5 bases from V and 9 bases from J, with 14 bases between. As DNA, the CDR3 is TGCGCCAGCAGTCTGACGGTTTCGGGTGAGCAGTTCTTC. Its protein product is CASSLTVSGEQFF.

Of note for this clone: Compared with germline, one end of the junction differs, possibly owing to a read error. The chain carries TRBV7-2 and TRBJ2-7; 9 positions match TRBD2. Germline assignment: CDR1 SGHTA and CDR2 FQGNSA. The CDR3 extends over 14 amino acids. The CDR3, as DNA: TGTGCCAGCAGCTCCGGGACTAGCTCCCACGAGCAGTACTTC. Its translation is CASSSGTSSHEQYF.

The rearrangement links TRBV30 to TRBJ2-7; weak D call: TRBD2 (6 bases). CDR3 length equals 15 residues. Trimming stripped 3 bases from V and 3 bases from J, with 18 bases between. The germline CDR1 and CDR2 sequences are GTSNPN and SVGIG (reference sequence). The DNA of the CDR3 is TGTGCCTGGAGGTTGGGGGGTCAGGGACTCTACGAGCAGTACTTC. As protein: CAWRLGGQGLYEQYF.

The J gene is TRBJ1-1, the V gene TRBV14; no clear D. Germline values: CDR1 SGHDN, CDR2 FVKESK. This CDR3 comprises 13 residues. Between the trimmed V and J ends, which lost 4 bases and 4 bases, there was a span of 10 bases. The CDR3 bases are TGTGCCAGCAGCCTACGGGGATTCACTGAAGCTTTCTTT. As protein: CASSLRGFTEAFF.

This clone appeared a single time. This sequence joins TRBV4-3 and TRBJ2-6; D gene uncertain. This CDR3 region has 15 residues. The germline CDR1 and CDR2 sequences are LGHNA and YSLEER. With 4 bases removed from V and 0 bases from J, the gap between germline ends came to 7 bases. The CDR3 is CASSPPNSGANVLTF. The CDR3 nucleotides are TGCGCCAGCAGCCCCCCGAACTCTGGGGCCAACGTCCTGACTTTC.

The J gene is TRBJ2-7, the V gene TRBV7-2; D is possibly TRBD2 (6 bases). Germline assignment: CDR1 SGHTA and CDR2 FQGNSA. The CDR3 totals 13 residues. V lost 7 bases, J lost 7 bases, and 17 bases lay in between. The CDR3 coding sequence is TGTGCCAGCAACCTCGGCGGAGGGTGGGAGCAGTACTTC. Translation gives CASNLGGGWEQYF.

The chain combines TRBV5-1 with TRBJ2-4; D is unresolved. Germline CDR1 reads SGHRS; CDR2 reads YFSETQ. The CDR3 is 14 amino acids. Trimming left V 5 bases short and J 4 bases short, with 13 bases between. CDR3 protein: CASSWGEAKNIQYF. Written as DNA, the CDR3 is TGCGCCAGCAGTTGGGGTGAGGCAAAAAACATTCAGTACTTC.

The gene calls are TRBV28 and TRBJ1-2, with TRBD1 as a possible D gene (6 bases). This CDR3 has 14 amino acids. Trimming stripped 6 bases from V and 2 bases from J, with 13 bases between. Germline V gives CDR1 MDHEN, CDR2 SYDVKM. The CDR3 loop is CASSRGTINYGYTF. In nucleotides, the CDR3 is TGTGCCAGCAGCCGAGGGACAATAAACTATGGCTACACCTTC.

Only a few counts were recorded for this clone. The CDR3 DNA is TGTGCCAGCAGCCTTACAGGGTGGTCTGGCTACACCTTC. This translates into CASSLTGWSGYTF. This rearrangement joins TRBV5-4 to TRBJ1-2, with D perhaps TRBD1 (6 bases). Germline CDR1 is SGHNT and CDR2 is YYREEE (reference sequence). Deletions cut 4 bases from V and 7 bases from J, with 14 bases between. This CDR3 has 13 residues.

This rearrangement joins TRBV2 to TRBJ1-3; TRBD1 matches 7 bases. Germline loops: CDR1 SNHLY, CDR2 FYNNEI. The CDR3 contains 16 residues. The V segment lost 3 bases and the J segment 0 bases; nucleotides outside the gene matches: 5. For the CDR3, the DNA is TGTGCCAGCAGTGAGCTGGGACAGAGCTCTGGAAACACCATATATTTT. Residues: CASSELGQSSGNTIYF.

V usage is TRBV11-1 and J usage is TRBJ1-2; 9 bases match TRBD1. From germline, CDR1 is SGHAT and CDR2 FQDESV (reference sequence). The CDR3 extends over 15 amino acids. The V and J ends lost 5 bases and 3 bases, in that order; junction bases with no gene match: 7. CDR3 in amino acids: CASSLGQGGDYGYTF. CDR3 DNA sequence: TGTGCCAGCAGCCTGGGACAGGGAGGGGACTATGGCTACACCTTC.

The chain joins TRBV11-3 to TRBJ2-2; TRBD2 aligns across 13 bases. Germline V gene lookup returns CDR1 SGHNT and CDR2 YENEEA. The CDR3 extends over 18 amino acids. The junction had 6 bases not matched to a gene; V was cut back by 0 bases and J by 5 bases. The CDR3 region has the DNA TGTGCCAGCAGCTTAGATGGGACTAGCGGGATTGAAACCGGGGAGCTGTTTTTT. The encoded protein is CASSLDGTSGIETGELFF. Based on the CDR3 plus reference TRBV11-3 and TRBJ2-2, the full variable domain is EAGVVQSPRYKIIEKKQPVAFWCNPISGHNTLYWYLQNLGQGPELLIRYENEEAVDDSQLPKDRFSAERLKGVDSTLKIQPAELGDSAVYLCASSLDGTSGIETGELFFGEGSRLTVL.

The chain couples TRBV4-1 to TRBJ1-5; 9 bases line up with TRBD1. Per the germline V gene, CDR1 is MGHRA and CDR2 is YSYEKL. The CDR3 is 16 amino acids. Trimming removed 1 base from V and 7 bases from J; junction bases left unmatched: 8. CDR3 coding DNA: TGCGCCAGCAGCCAAGCAGGGACAGGGATTTACCAGCCCCAGCATTTT. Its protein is CASSQAGTGIYQPQHF.

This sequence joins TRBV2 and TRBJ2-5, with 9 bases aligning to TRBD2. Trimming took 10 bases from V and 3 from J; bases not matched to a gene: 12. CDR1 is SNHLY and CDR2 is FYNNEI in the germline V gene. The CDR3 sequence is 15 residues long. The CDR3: CATSSGQRGEETQYF. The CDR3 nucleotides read TGTGCCACCTCGTCAGGACAGCGGGGGGAAGAGACCCAGTACTTC.

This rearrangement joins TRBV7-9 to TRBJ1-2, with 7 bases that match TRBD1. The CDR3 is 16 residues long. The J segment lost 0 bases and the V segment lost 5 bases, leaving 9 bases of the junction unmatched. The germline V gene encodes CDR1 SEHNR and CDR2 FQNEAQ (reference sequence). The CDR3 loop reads CASSAGGRGANYGYTF. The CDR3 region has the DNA TGTGCCAGCAGCGCGGGGGGCAGGGGGGCTAACTATGGCTACACCTTC.

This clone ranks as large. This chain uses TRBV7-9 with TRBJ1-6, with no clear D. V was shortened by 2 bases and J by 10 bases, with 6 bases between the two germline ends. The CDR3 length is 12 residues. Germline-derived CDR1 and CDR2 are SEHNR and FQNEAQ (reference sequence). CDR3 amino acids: CASSLMSSPLHF. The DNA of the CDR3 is TGTGCCAGCAGCTTAATGAGCTCACCCCTCCACTTT.

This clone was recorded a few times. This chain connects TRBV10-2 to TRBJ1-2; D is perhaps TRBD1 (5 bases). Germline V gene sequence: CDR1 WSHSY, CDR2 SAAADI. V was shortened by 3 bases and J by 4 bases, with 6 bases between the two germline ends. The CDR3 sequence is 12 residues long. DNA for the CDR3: TGCGCCAGCAGTGAAGGGGTCTATGGCTACACCTTC. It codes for CASSEGVYGYTF.

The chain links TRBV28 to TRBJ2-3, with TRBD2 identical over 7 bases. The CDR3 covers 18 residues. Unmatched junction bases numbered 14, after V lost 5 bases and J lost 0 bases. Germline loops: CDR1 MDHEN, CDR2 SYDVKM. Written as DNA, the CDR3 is TGTGCCAGCAGTCCGCACCTGGGGGGGAAGTTGAGCACAGATACGCAGTATTTT. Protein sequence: CASSPHLGGKLSTDTQYF. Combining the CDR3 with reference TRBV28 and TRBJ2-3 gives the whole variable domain DVKVTQSSRYLVKRTGEKVFLECVQDMDHENMFWYRQDPGLGLRLIYFSYDVKMKEKGDIPEGYSVSREKKERFSLILESASTNQTSMYLCASSPHLGGKLSTDTQYFGPGTRLTVL.

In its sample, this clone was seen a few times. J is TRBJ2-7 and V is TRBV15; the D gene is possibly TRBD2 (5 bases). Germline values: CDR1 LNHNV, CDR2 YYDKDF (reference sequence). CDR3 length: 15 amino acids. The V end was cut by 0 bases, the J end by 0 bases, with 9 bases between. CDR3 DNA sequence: TGTGCCACCAGCAGAGATGAGGGTTACTCCTACGAGCAGTACTTC. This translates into CATSRDEGYSYEQYF.

For the CDR3, the DNA is TGTGCCAGCTCACCACTGGCTTGGGGCGCTAGCACAGATACGCAGTATTTT. Protein sequence: CASSPLAWGASTDTQYF. This chain uses TRBV18 with TRBJ2-3, with D maybe TRBD1 (5 bases). CDR1 is KGHSH, CDR2 LQKENI, per germline. This CDR3 contains 17 residues. V shed 1 base and J shed 0 bases, with 14 bases lying between them.

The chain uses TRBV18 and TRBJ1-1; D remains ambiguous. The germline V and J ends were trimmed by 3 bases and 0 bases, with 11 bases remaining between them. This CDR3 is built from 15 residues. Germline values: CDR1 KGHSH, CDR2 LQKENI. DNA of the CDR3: TGTGCCAGCTCACCTACAGTTCCTATGAACACTGAAGCTTTCTTT. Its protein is CASSPTVPMNTEAFF.

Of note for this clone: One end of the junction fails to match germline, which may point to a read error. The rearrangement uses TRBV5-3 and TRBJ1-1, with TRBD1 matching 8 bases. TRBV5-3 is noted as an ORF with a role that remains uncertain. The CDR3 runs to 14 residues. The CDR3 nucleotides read TGTGCCAGCAGCTTGGGATGGACAGGGACTGAAGCTTTCTTT. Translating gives CASSLGWTGTEAFF.